What follows are 16 T cell receptor beta chains derived from one specimen sequenced in a study of blood T cell repertoires in COVID-19. Assay: immunoSEQ multiplex PCR; the TCRdb copy retains only in-frame clones and omits some. This table holds about 410,000 clones, 70% to 90% found once. The sample comprised peripheral blood. Receptors were obtained from a woman in her 40s with COVID-19, enrolled during active disease.

The V gene is TRBV10-3, the J gene TRBJ1-2; maybe TRBD1 (5 bases). The V and J ends lost 0 bases and 8 bases respectively, with 13 bases between them. This CDR3 has 14 residues. The germline V gene has CDR1 ENHRY and CDR2 SYGVKD. This CDR3 reads CAISESTGLGGYTF. The CDR3 DNA reads as TGTGCCATCAGTGAGTCGACGGGACTAGGCGGCTACACCTTC.

This clone came up once. The chain joins TRBV3-1 (or the pseudogene TRBV3-2) to TRBJ1-1; 9 bases agree with TRBD1. V shed 0 bases, J shed 0 bases, and the junction held 5 bases outside the gene matches. The CDR3 is 17 amino acids. In germline, CDR1 is LGHDT, CDR2 YNNKEL (reference sequence). The CDR3 spells CASSQESGQGMNTEAFF. The CDR3 DNA is TGTGCCAGCAGCCAAGAAAGCGGACAGGGGATGAACACTGAAGCTTTCTTT.

This chain links TRBV6-4 with TRBJ1-2, with a tentative D call TRBD1 (5 bases). V was shortened by 2 bases and J by 4 bases, with 8 bases between the two germline ends. Germline assignment: CDR1 MRHNA and CDR2 SNTAGT. The CDR3 runs 13 residues. CDR3 region: CASSDTGGYGYTF. CDR3 DNA: TGTGCCAGCAGTGACACAGGCGGCTATGGCTACACCTTC.

The J gene is TRBJ1-1, the V gene TRBV19, with 9 bases aligning to TRBD1. The CDR3 sequence is 18 residues long. The germline V gene encodes CDR1 LNHDA and CDR2 SQIVND (reference sequence). V was pared by 6 bases and J by 4 bases, with 18 bases of the junction left unmatched. The CDR3 here is CASSTRGPRTGVVTEAFF. CDR3 coding DNA: TGTGCCAGTAGCACCCGGGGTCCCCGGACAGGGGTGGTCACTGAAGCTTTCTTT.

The chain combines TRBV7-9 with TRBJ1-1; TRBD1 is a possible D gene (5 bases). This CDR3 has 13 amino acids. Germline assignment: CDR1 SEHNR and CDR2 FQNEAQ (reference sequence). The V and J ends lost 3 bases and 3 bases respectively, with 8 bases between them. The CDR3 loop reads CASSLLTDTEAFF. CDR3 DNA: TGTGCCAGCAGCTTGCTGACAGACACTGAAGCTTTCTTT.

The chain carries TRBV30 and TRBJ1-2; TRBD1 matches 8 bases. CDR1 is GTSNPN and CDR2 is SVGIG in the germline V gene (reference sequence). V was clipped by 6 bases and J by 7 bases; unmatched bases: 10. The CDR3 runs 13 residues. The CDR3 bases are TGTGCCTGCCTTGACAGGGGTACGGGTGGCTACACCTTC. This encodes CACLDRGTGGYTF.

This clone was seen a few times. The rearrangement joins TRBV28 to TRBJ1-2; 7 bases match TRBD1. V shed 6 bases, J shed 8 bases, and the junction held 12 bases outside the gene matches. The V gene's germline CDR1 is MDHEN and CDR2 SYDVKM. This CDR3 is built from 14 residues. The CDR3 region has the DNA TGTGCCAGCAGCCAGGGGGTCCTCCCTTGGGGCTACACCTTC. Its protein product is CASSQGVLPWGYTF.

CDR3 DNA: TGTGCCAGCAGCCAAACGGGACAGGGGCAAGAGACCCAGTACTTC. Residues: CASSQTGQGQETQYF. The V call is TRBV3-1 (or the pseudogene TRBV3-2), the J call TRBJ2-5; 10 positions match TRBD1. Germline CDR1 is LGHDT and CDR2 is YNNKEL (reference sequence). V was pared by 2 bases and J by 2 bases, with 2 bases of the junction left unmatched. This CDR3 comprises 15 residues.

The DNA for the CDR3 is TGTGCCAGCAGCCAAGATGATAGCGGGGGGCCAGATACGCAGTATTTT. It encodes CASSQDDSGGPDTQYF. The chain recombines TRBV4-2 with TRBJ2-3; 10 nucleotides agree with TRBD2. This CDR3 has 16 residues. Trimming cost V 0 bases and J 4 bases; bases outside gene matches: 4. CDR1 LGHNA and CDR2 YNFKEQ come from the germline V gene.

The genes are TRBV19 and TRBJ1-1; TRBD1 matches 7 bases. The CDR3 has 15 amino acids. Germline V CDR1 and CDR2: LNHDA, SQIVND (reference sequence). V trimming: 3 bases; J trimming: 6 bases; junction bases outside the gene matches: 10. The CDR3 here is CASSIFRDRDAEAFF. The CDR3 DNA reads as TGTGCCAGTAGTATCTTCCGGGACAGAGACGCTGAAGCTTTCTTT. The full variable domain, rest sourced from reference TRBV19 and TRBJ1-1, is DGGITQSPKYLFRKEGQNVTLSCEQNLNHDAMYWYRQDPGQGLRLIYYSQIVNDFQKGDIAEGYSVSREKKESFPLTVTSAQKNPTAFYLCASSIFRDRDAEAFFGQGTRLTVV.

V and J are TRBV28 and TRBJ1-5; 9 bases fit TRBD1. V shed 7 bases and J 16 bases; nucleotides not matched to a gene: 14. In germline, CDR1 is MDHEN, CDR2 SYDVKM. This CDR3 comprises 13 residues. The CDR3 coding sequence is TGTGCCAGCACTACCAGTAGGAGGGACAGGGAACATTTT. Its translation: CASTTSRRDREHF.

J is TRBJ2-3 and V is TRBV11-1; D uncertain. CDR3 size: 11 residues. Germline V gene data show CDR1 as SGHAT and CDR2 as FQDESV (reference sequence). Deletions cut 9 bases from V and 1 base from J, with 5 bases between. The CDR3 sequence is CASKRTDTQYF. DNA of the CDR3: TGTGCCAGTAAGCGCACAGATACGCAGTATTTT.

The chain joins TRBV12-3 or TRBV12-4 to TRBJ1-1; the D is unclear. CDR3 length: 13 residues. V was shortened by 4 bases and J by 1 base, with 7 bases between the two germline ends. CDR3 nucleotide sequence: TGTGCCAGCAGTTGGGCAGGGAACACTGAAGCTTTCTTT. It specifies CASSWAGNTEAFF.

The chain joins TRBV29-1 to TRBJ1-1, with 7 bases lining up with TRBD1. CDR3 length: 12 residues. The germline CDR1 and CDR2 sequences are SQVTM and ANQGSEA. V dropped 7 bases and J dropped 3; count of bases not matched to a gene: 5. CDR3 DNA sequence: TGCAGCGCGGCACAGGGGTACACTGAAGCTTTCTTT. This gives the protein CSAAQGYTEAFF.

The J gene is TRBJ1-2, the V gene TRBV28; the D gene is possibly TRBD1 (5 bases). The CDR3 is 14 residues long. V was trimmed by 5 bases and J by 8 bases, leaving 18 bases between them. Germline CDR1 reads MDHEN; CDR2 reads SYDVKM. The CDR3 protein is CASSPGTYAGGYTF. The CDR3 region has the DNA TGTGCCAGCAGTCCAGGGACTTACGCTGGGGGCTACACCTTC.

The gene calls are TRBV2 and TRBJ1-5; 9 nucleotides agree with TRBD1. V gave up 2 bases and J gave up 6 bases; unmatched junction bases: 14. The CDR3 length is 18 residues. Germline V gene sequence: CDR1 SNHLY, CDR2 FYNNEI. For the CDR3, the DNA is TGTGCCAGCAGTGAACTCGGTCGGGACAGGGAAGGGAGTCAGCCCCAGCATTTT. It codes for CASSELGRDREGSQPQHF.